The rows below give T cell receptor beta chains drawn from one sample of a study of control samples from healthy donors and cancer patients. The protocol was immunoSEQ multiplex PCR, while the TCRdb copy is restricted to in-frame clones and leaves out a portion. The sample carries fewer than 100,000 clones, approximately 78% recorded once. Sequencing was carried out using blood. The receptors were sampled from a woman aged 60-70 years in good health. Each CDR3 is given without its conserved first and last residue.

J,V,CDR3
TRBJ2-7,TRBV6-2/TRBV6-3,ASSYRSPTSEQY
TRBJ2-1,TRBV5-1,ASSRLAGTDEQF
TRBJ1-5,TRBV15,ATSSDRGFSQPQH
TRBJ2-7,TRBV6-2/TRBV6-3,ASSYSQGSGAYEQY
TRBJ1-1,TRBV7-9,ASSPTGNTEAF
TRBJ2-2,TRBV6-5,ASSYDRAGELF
TRBJ2-3,TRBV7-6,ASSPTTGDTQY
TRBJ1-2,TRBV5-5,ASSLSPGYGYT
TRBJ2-7,TRBV15,ATSSRNNNRDRVSYEQY
TRBJ2-5,TRBV29-1,SVVSVETQY
TRBJ1-1,TRBV6-5,ASRNPVLDTEAF
TRBJ2-7,TRBV6-2/TRBV6-3,ASSYRGHQDEQY
TRBJ1-4,TRBV5-6,ASSFQGGNEKLF
TRBJ2-7,TRBV21-1,ASSEEGRYEQY
TRBJ1-1,TRBV15,ATSRGVSLMNTEAF
TRBJ2-6,TRBV5-1,ASGRSSGSGANVLT
TRBJ1-1,TRBV15,ATSSTSGLFTF
TRBJ2-1,TRBV3-1/TRBV3-2,ASSLGTVGEQF
TRBJ1-6,TRBV5-8,ASSSTGVNSPLY
TRBJ2-3,TRBV15,ATSRDLDSTDTQY
TRBJ2-7,TRBV11-2,ASSPGTGALSHEQY
TRBJ2-1,TRBV27,ASSPTGTGPGNNEQF
TRBJ2-7,TRBV7-2,ASSLLSGPYEQY
TRBJ2-4,TRBV15,ATSLRRLAGHIQY
TRBJ2-1,TRBV6-4,ASSRLAGYNEQF
TRBJ2-3,TRBV5-8,ASSLGTASDTQY
TRBJ2-1,TRBV6-6,ASSNPNEQF
TRBJ1-3,TRBV2,ASSAQILRSGNTIY
TRBJ1-2,TRBV5-1,ASSFDIGTGGGYT
TRBJ2-2,TRBV14,ASSLLASGELF
TRBJ2-3,TRBV29-1,SVDSGTDTQY
TRBJ1-1,TRBV18,ASSPLSRNTEAF
TRBJ1-3,TRBV7-9,ASSPSTNGNTIY
TRBJ1-2,TRBV14,ASSQVGTGGIGYT
TRBJ1-2,TRBV5-1,ASSLQGESNYGYT
TRBJ2-2,TRBV2,ASSFDRGGSTGELF
TRBJ1-5,TRBV6-5,ASKTQTGGWQPQH
TRBJ2-2,TRBV25-1,ASSDSQPNTGELF
TRBJ2-1,TRBV3-1/TRBV3-2,ASSRPGQGGNEQF
TRBJ2-1,TRBV7-6,ASSLKTGGPNEQF
TRBJ1-3,TRBV19,ASSKGTPEFTIY
TRBJ1-5,TRBV19,ASSPGLSNQPQH
TRBJ2-7,TRBV3-1/TRBV3-2,ASSQDASGRAYEQY
TRBJ1-3,TRBV28,ASSQLGNTIY
TRBJ2-3,TRBV4-3,ASSQVFAGGTDTQY
TRBJ2-7,TRBV24-1,ATSGLSKEQY
TRBJ1-3,TRBV29-1,SVVGTASGNTIY
TRBJ1-2,TRBV5-4,ASSLVQGPTNYGYT